This T cell receptor (beta chain) came from a study of blood T cell repertoires in COVID-19 (dated by TCRdb to the early 2020s). The study in broad terms: Collaborator samples came from the United States, Italy and Spain and covered acute and convalescent phases of COVID-19. Subjects who had been exposed to COVID-19, were actively infected with it, or had recovered from it provided the deeply sampled blood TCRbeta repertoires that made up the dataset. The samples were drawn from the first 160 participants of the ongoing ImmuneRACE study and from 1,254 subjects provided by 6 global collaborators. The prospective study material was composed of cDNA or gDNA derived from T cells, B-cell-depleted T cells, or PBMCs. The sample metadata nearly always contained a de-identified subject ID, COVID-19 status, age in years and sex. The repertoires were released in a freely available public database intended as a resource for research on the immune response to SARS-CoV-2. Where available, HLA class I and class II types were obtained from metadata supplied by the sample provider rather than from assay-based typing.

On this clone itself: What this receptor recognizes is not known. The junction departs from the called germline gene at one end, perhaps through a read error.

Beyond this particular receptor, the publication reports: Clinical and demographic metadata were provided uncurated, with the amount varying by source and participant.

The collaborating institutions used their own protocols to collect whole blood in K2EDTA tubes. For TCRbeta analysis, collaborator samples were shipped as frozen whole blood, as isolated PBMCs, or as DNA extracted from either sample type. TCRbeta CDR3 regions were amplified from genomic DNA by means of the immunoSEQ Assay, a bias-controlled multiplex PCR. The published analysis was carried out like this. The number of nucleated cells in each sample was estimated by amplification of reference gene primers within the assay. To quantify the absolute abundance of each unique TCRbeta CDR3 rearrangement, sequence reads were collapsed and filtered. Productive Simpson clonality was computed per sample as the square root of Simpson's diversity index over productive rearrangements. Not all clones reach the TCRdb copy of this immuneACCESS table, which keeps in-frame sequences only. Checked studies attribute under half of the gap to unresolved V genes and leave the rest unexplained. That table furnishes V, J and clone size, whereas the DNA furnished D and trimming. The sample profile shows about 150,000 clones; approximately 86% of them were found once. Of the sample, approximately 3.5% falls within the top ten clones.

Material: peripheral blood. The receptor was isolated from a man in his 70s with acute or convalescent COVID-19.

At the DNA level, the sequence is TGTGCTAGCAGCCTGCGGACTAGCGGGGGGAACACCGGGGAGCTGTTTTTT. Translation gives CASSLRTSGGNTGELFF. The chain joins TRBV7-7 to TRBJ2-2; TRBD2 agrees with 13 junctional bases. Per the germline V gene (reference sequence), SSHAT is the CDR1 and FNYEAQ is the CDR2. The CDR3 holds 17 amino acids from the cysteine to the phenylalanine. The CDR3 DNA has 51 bases and is translated from base 1.